This T cell receptor beta chain was recovered during a study of human T cells and chemical hapten exposure. General observations from the study: Donors were affected by alopecia, so their immune reaction might vary from that of healthy individuals.

Trimming stripped 5 bases from V and 0 bases from J, with 13 bases between. This CDR3 has 15 residues. This clonotype was detected many times. The antigen is not known. Via MiXCR, TCRdb re-called the RACE reads, giving one row per CDR3 protein. Of around 380,000 distinct CDR3 sequences detected, 4.5% to 7% appear once; the ten largest clones hold around 8%. The time point is: pre-sensitization, week 0. Treatment here: therapeutic diphenylcyclopropenone sensitization with weekly scalp DPC. Donation of samples came from alopecia patients who were 18 to 70 years old and suitable for DPC. The chain carries TRBV12-3 or TRBV12-4 and TRBJ1-1; D is perhaps TRBD1 (5 bases). The clonotype comes from a woman aged 18-29 years with alopecia areata. Some clones in this sample may be carry-over from other donors' samples. This specimen was whole blood, taken in connection with sensitization to the hapten diphenylcyclopropenone (DPC). Here the CDR3 reads CASSRRQSLNTEAFF. The CDR3 bases are TGTGCCAGCAGTAGAAGACAGTCTTTGAACACTGAAGCTTTCTTT.